A selection of T cell receptor beta chains follows, all from one sample in a study of blood T cell repertoires in COVID-19. Method: immunoSEQ multiplex PCR; TCRdb's copy keeps in-frame clones and lacks some. The sample consists of around 300,000 clones, roughly 90% of them appearing once. Sample: peripheral blood. The receptors were sampled from a man over 45 with acute or convalescent COVID-19. The CDR3 runs from the conserved cysteine through the conserved F or W. The order of the fields is V gene, J gene, clone size, D gene, CDR3 protein, CDR3 DNA. The D gene is left open where the match is weak. Part of the rows lack a size; the others show once, few, many or a class for expanded clones.

V: TRBV5-1
J: TRBJ1-2
size: -
D: TRBD1
CDR3: CASSDGTGGYGYTF
DNA: TGCGCCAGCAGCGATGGGACAGGCGGCTATGGCTACACCTTC

V: TRBV5-1
J: TRBJ2-1
size: -
D: TRBD1
CDR3: CASRGGTGVLYNEQFF
DNA: TGCGCCAGCAGGGGCGGGACAGGGGTCCTATACAATGAGCAGTTCTTC

V: TRBV6-5
J: TRBJ1-2
size: -
D: -
CDR3: CASSQNRAPGGYTF
DNA: TGTGCCAGCAGTCAAAACCGGGCCCCGGGAGGCTACACCTTC

V: TRBV18
J: TRBJ1-1
size: -
D: -
CDR3: CASSPTVNTEAFF
DNA: TGTGCCAGCTCACCCACAGTGAACACTGAAGCTTTCTTT

V: TRBV4-2
J: TRBJ1-1
size: -
D: -
CDR3: CASSQDFSRETEAFF
DNA: TGTGCCAGCAGCCAAGATTTCTCGAGGGAAACTGAAGCTTTCTTT

V: TRBV4-2
J: TRBJ1-4
size: few
D: TRBD1
CDR3: CASSPDGTGGTNEKLFF
DNA: TGTGCCAGCAGCCCGGATGGAACAGGGGGAACTAATGAAAAACTGTTTTTT

V: TRBV5-6
J: TRBJ2-3
size: once
D: TRBD2
CDR3: CASGGGTSGVTDTQYF
DNA: TGTGCCAGCGGTGGGGGAACTAGCGGGGTCACAGATACGCAGTATTTT

V: TRBV2
J: TRBJ2-5
size: -
D: -
CDR3: CATSPYSETQYF
DNA: TGTGCCACCTCGCCCTATTCCGAGACCCAGTACTTC

V: TRBV5-1
J: TRBJ1-3
size: -
D: TRBD1
CDR3: CASSLEGQGADTIYF
DNA: TGCGCCAGCAGCTTGGAGGGACAGGGGGCGGACACCATATATTTT

V: TRBV19
J: TRBJ2-7
size: -
D: -
CDR3: CASGRGGPYEQYF
DNA: TGTGCCAGTGGAAGGGGGGGGCCCTACGAGCAGTACTTC

V: TRBV6-5
J: TRBJ1-4
size: -
D: -
CDR3: CASSPNQLVEKLFF
DNA: TGTGCCAGCAGTCCCAACCAACTAGTGGAAAAACTGTTTTTT

V: TRBV5-1
J: TRBJ2-1
size: -
D: TRBD2
CDR3: CASSPRPSGVSYNEQFF
DNA: TGCGCCAGCAGCCCGCGCCCTAGCGGGGTCTCCTACAATGAGCAGTTCTTC

V: TRBV29-1
J: TRBJ1-2
size: -
D: -
CDR3: CSVVGVGYTF
DNA: TGCAGCGTTGTAGGAGTCGGCTACACCTTC

V: TRBV7-9
J: TRBJ2-1
size: -
D: -
CDR3: CASSSQASPYNEQFF
DNA: TGTGCCAGCAGCTCGCAGGCCAGCCCCTACAATGAGCAGTTCTTC

V: TRBV9
J: TRBJ1-6
size: -
D: TRBD1
CDR3: CASSVGRGGQGANSPLHF
DNA: TGTGCCAGCAGCGTAGGCCGGGGGGGACAGGGGGCTAATTCACCCCTCCACTTT

V: TRBV6-5
J: TRBJ1-1
size: -
D: TRBD1
CDR3: CASRGQGRTEAFF
DNA: TGTGCCAGCAGAGGACAGGGAAGGACTGAAGCTTTCTTT

V: TRBV29-1
J: TRBJ1-2
size: -
D: TRBD1
CDR3: CSVGVGTGSGYTF
DNA: TGCAGCGTTGGAGTCGGGACAGGATCTGGCTACACCTTC

V: TRBV7-6
J: TRBJ2-1
size: -
D: -
CDR3: CASAGRGPYNEQFF
DNA: TGTGCCAGCGCGGGGCGGGGGCCCTACAATGAGCAGTTCTTC

V: TRBV5-1
J: TRBJ1-2
size: -
D: TRBD1
CDR3: CASSITGDTSGYTF
DNA: TGCGCCAGCAGCATTACAGGGGATACGAGTGGCTACACCTTC

V: TRBV7-8
J: TRBJ2-5
size: -
D: -
CDR3: CASSRLRGETQYF
DNA: TGTGCCAGCAGCCGCCTCCGGGGGGAGACCCAGTACTTC

V: TRBV11-3
J: TRBJ2-1
size: -
D: -
CDR3: CASSLDRGREQFF
DNA: TGTGCCAGCAGCTTAGATCGGGGAAGGGAGCAGTTCTTC

V: TRBV2
J: TRBJ1-6
size: -
D: TRBD1
CDR3: CASSLGTEGNSPLHF
DNA: TGTGCCAGCAGTTTAGGGACAGAGGGGAATTCACCCCTCCACTTT

V: TRBV5-1
J: TRBJ1-5
size: -
D: -
CDR3: CASSLEDSSHQPQHF
DNA: TGCGCCAGCAGCTTGGAAGACTCGAGTCATCAGCCCCAGCATTTT

V: TRBV13
J: TRBJ2-5
size: -
D: -
CDR3: CASSRDMYQETQYF
DNA: TGTGCCAGCAGTCGTGACATGTACCAAGAGACCCAGTACTTC

V: TRBV30
J: TRBJ2-3
size: -
D: TRBD1
CDR3: CAWSSQWTGRTDTQYF
DNA: TGTGCCTGGAGTTCACAATGGACAGGGCGCACAGATACGCAGTATTTT

V: TRBV7-2
J: TRBJ1-6
size: -
D: TRBD1
CDR3: CASSLKGGAPHNSPLHF
DNA: TGTGCCAGCAGCTTAAAAGGGGGCGCCCCCCATAATTCACCCCTCCACTTT

V: TRBV30
J: TRBJ1-1
size: -
D: TRBD1
CDR3: CAWRDRGRVATEAFF
DNA: TGTGCCTGGCGGGACAGGGGGCGGGTGGCCACTGAAGCTTTCTTT

V: TRBV3-1/TRBV3-2
J: TRBJ1-1
size: -
D: -
CDR3: CASSQDLGGGRAFF
DNA: TGTGCCAGCAGCCAAGATCTGGGCGGGGGCAGGGCTTTCTTT

V: TRBV12-3/TRBV12-4
J: TRBJ2-7
size: -
D: -
CDR3: CASSPDWSGGEYF
DNA: TGTGCCAGCAGTCCCGACTGGTCCGGAGGGGAGTACTTC

V: TRBV15
J: TRBJ2-1
size: -
D: TRBD1
CDR3: CATSPRTGGMQFF
DNA: TGTGCCACCAGCCCACGGACAGGGGGGATGCAGTTCTTC

V: TRBV18
J: TRBJ2-2
size: -
D: -
CDR3: CASSPKQGNTGELFF
DNA: TGTGCCAGCTCACCAAAACAGGGGAACACCGGGGAGCTGTTTTTT

V: TRBV30
J: TRBJ1-3
size: -
D: -
CDR3: CAWRTGSSGNTIYF
DNA: TGTGCCTGGAGGACGGGGAGCTCTGGAAACACCATATATTTT

V: TRBV7-9
J: TRBJ2-2
size: -
D: -
CDR3: CASSLRGGGWNTGELFF
DNA: TGTGCCAGCAGCTTACGCGGGGGCGGTTGGAACACCGGGGAGCTGTTTTTT

V: TRBV3-1/TRBV3-2
J: TRBJ2-3
size: -
D: TRBD1
CDR3: CASSQGGDRVDTQYF
DNA: TGTGCCAGCAGCCAAGGGGGGGACAGGGTGGATACGCAGTATTTT

V: TRBV11-2
J: TRBJ1-5
size: -
D: -
CDR3: CASSRGGSNQPQHF
DNA: TGTGCCAGCAGCCGGGGGGGTAGCAATCAGCCCCAGCATTTT

V: TRBV7-9
J: TRBJ1-5
size: -
D: -
CDR3: CASSLFGQPQHF
DNA: TGTGCCAGCAGCTTATTCGGTCAGCCCCAGCATTTT

V: TRBV11-3
J: TRBJ2-2
size: -
D: -
CDR3: CASSLDRDTGELFF
DNA: TGTGCCAGCAGCTTAGACCGGGACACCGGGGAGCTGTTTTTT

V: TRBV6-5
J: TRBJ2-3
size: -
D: -
CDR3: CASRESGTDTQYF
DNA: TGTGCCAGCAGAGAGAGCGGGACAGATACGCAGTATTTT

V: TRBV7-9
J: TRBJ2-7
size: -
D: TRBD2
CDR3: CASSLAEAGGSPGEQYF
DNA: TGTGCCAGCAGCTTAGCGGAGGCGGGGGGCTCCCCTGGCGAGCAGTACTTC

V: TRBV5-1
J: TRBJ1-5
size: -
D: TRBD1
CDR3: CASSATGASNQPQHF
DNA: TGCGCCAGCAGCGCGACAGGGGCTAGCAATCAGCCCCAGCATTTT

V: TRBV9
J: TRBJ2-1
size: -
D: TRBD2
CDR3: CASSSTSGGLRAYNEQFF
DNA: TGTGCCAGCAGCTCTACTAGCGGGGGCTTGCGGGCCTACAATGAGCAGTTCTTC

V: TRBV24-1
J: TRBJ1-1
size: -
D: -
CDR3: CATSESGGGKAFF
DNA: TGTGCCACCAGTGAGTCTGGGGGGGGCAAAGCTTTCTTT

V: TRBV5-4
J: TRBJ1-1
size: -
D: -
CDR3: CASSLQGSNTEAFF
DNA: TGTGCCAGCAGCTTACAGGGAAGTAACACTGAAGCTTTCTTT

V: TRBV7-2
J: TRBJ2-2
size: once
D: TRBD2
CDR3: CASSYGLAGGSTGELFF
DNA: TGTGCCAGCAGCTATGGACTAGCGGGGGGGTCCACCGGGGAGCTGTTTTTT

V: TRBV3-1/TRBV3-2
J: TRBJ1-2
size: -
D: TRBD1
CDR3: CASSPPGQVIYGYTF
DNA: TGTGCCAGCAGCCCACCGGGACAGGTGATCTATGGCTACACCTTC

V: TRBV11-2
J: TRBJ2-1
size: -
D: TRBD2
CDR3: CASSFGLADYNEQFF
DNA: TGTGCCAGCAGTTTCGGACTAGCGGATTACAATGAGCAGTTCTTC

V: TRBV19
J: TRBJ2-2
size: -
D: -
CDR3: CASSMYGELFF
DNA: TGTGCCAGTAGTATGTACGGGGAGCTGTTTTTT

V: TRBV21-1
J: TRBJ1-6
size: -
D: -
CDR3: CASSIGTGSLYNSPLHF
DNA: TGTGCCAGCAGCATCGGGACAGGTAGTCTCTATAATTCACCCCTCCACTTT

V: TRBV19
J: TRBJ1-5
size: many
D: TRBD1
CDR3: CASSMPGQGYNQPQHF
DNA: TGTGCCAGTAGTATGCCTGGACAGGGGTACAATCAGCCCCAGCATTTT

V: TRBV15
J: TRBJ1-4
size: -
D: -
CDR3: CATSRGSSGRHEKLFF
DNA: TGTGCCACCAGCAGAGGTTCCTCCGGGAGGCATGAAAAACTGTTTTTT

V: TRBV5-1
J: TRBJ2-3
size: -
D: TRBD2
CDR3: CASSSSGGETDTQYF
DNA: TGCGCCAGCAGCTCTAGCGGGGGGGAGACAGATACGCAGTATTTT

V: TRBV30
J: TRBJ1-5
size: -
D: -
CDR3: CAWSVSGAQPQHF
DNA: TGTGCCTGGAGTGTTTCAGGGGCTCAGCCCCAGCATTTT

V: TRBV10-2
J: TRBJ1-2
size: -
D: -
CDR3: CASSERGGESGYTF
DNA: TGCGCCAGCAGTGAAAGGGGAGGGGAGTCTGGCTACACCTTC

V: TRBV14
J: TRBJ2-7
size: -
D: -
CDR3: CASSLGLPPNEQYF
DNA: TGTGCCAGCAGCCTGGGACTCCCGCCCAACGAGCAGTACTTC

V: TRBV30
J: TRBJ1-6
size: -
D: TRBD1
CDR3: CAWSVLTGGRGNSPLHF
DNA: TGTGCCTGGAGTGTACTTACCGGTGGCAGGGGGAATTCACCCCTCCACTTT

V: TRBV18
J: TRBJ2-7
size: -
D: -
CDR3: CASSPLGTGYREQYF
DNA: TGTGCCAGCTCACCACTGGGAACAGGGTATAGGGAGCAGTACTTC

V: TRBV6-4
J: TRBJ2-7
size: many
D: -
CDR3: CATPGHGPYEQYF
DNA: TGTGCCACCCCGGGACATGGACCCTACGAGCAGTACTTC

V: TRBV10-3
J: TRBJ2-3
size: -
D: -
CDR3: CAISLRLASDTQYF
DNA: TGTGCCATCAGCTTGAGGCTAGCATCAGATACGCAGTATTTT

V: TRBV5-4
J: TRBJ2-7
size: -
D: TRBD2
CDR3: CASSLKAGGSHEQYF
DNA: TGTGCCAGCAGCTTGAAGGCGGGGGGAAGTCACGAGCAGTACTTC